These T cell receptor beta chains were read from a single sample in a study of a mutant IDH1 vaccine in newly diagnosed glioma. The antigens for these receptors are not known. Libraries were prepared by immunoSEQ multiplex PCR; TCRdb keeps only in-frame clonotypes and omits some of them. The sample lists more than 25,000 clones; 85% to 90% were seen once. The material sequenced was PBMCs, taken from a glioma patient whose treatment included an IDH1 peptide vaccine. These receptors all come from a man in his forties or fifties with glioma. Each CDR3 is given with its conserved first and last residue. D genes are given only for firm matches. Rows give clone size only sometimes, using once, few, many, or a class for an expanded clone.

V: TRBV18
size: NA
D: TRBD2
J: TRBJ2-7
CDR3: CASSPSGNYEQYF
DNA: TGTGCCAGCTCGCCTAGCGGGAACTACGAGCAGTACTTC

V: TRBV19
size: NA
D: TRBD1
J: TRBJ1-5
CDR3: CASRGTGTQHF
DNA: TGTGCCAGTAGAGGGACAGGGACCCAGCATTTT

V: TRBV10-3
size: NA
D: TRBD1
J: TRBJ1-5
CDR3: CAISESGDRVSNQPQHF
DNA: TGTGCCATCAGTGAGTCGGGGGACAGGGTGAGCAATCAGCCCCAGCATTTT

V: TRBV7-2
size: NA
D: TRBD1
J: TRBJ1-1
CDR3: CASRLTGDTEAFF
DNA: TGTGCCAGCAGGCTGACAGGGGACACTGAAGCTTTCTTT

V: TRBV6-1
size: NA
D: TRBD1
J: TRBJ1-2
CDR3: CASSERGGSSYGYTF
DNA: TGTGCCAGCAGTGAACGAGGGGGCAGTAGTTATGGCTACACCTTC

V: TRBV7-7
size: NA
D: NA
J: TRBJ2-5
CDR3: CASSLGGDRYQETQYF
DNA: TGTGCTAGCAGCTTAGGTGGAGACAGGTACCAAGAGACCCAGTACTTC

V: TRBV28
size: NA
D: NA
J: TRBJ1-5
CDR3: CASSSLRVGNQPQHF
DNA: TGTGCCAGCAGTTCTCTCAGGGTGGGGAATCAGCCCCAGCATTTT

V: TRBV28
size: NA
D: NA
J: TRBJ2-2
CDR3: CASSQSPGGITGELFF
DNA: TGTGCCAGCAGCCAAAGCCCAGGGGGGATCACCGGGGAGCTGTTTTTT

V: TRBV28
size: NA
D: NA
J: TRBJ2-5
CDR3: CATEMGGPQETQYF
DNA: TGTGCCACAGAGATGGGGGGCCCCCAAGAGACCCAGTACTTC

V: TRBV4-3
size: NA
D: NA
J: TRBJ1-5
CDR3: CASSQGGNQPQHF
DNA: TGCGCCAGCAGCCAAGGCGGGAATCAGCCCCAGCATTTT

V: TRBV28
size: few
D: NA
J: TRBJ1-5
CDR3: CASSRPGTKDQPQHF
DNA: TGTGCCAGCAGTCGCCCCGGGACAAAGGATCAGCCCCAGCATTTT

V: TRBV28
size: NA
D: NA
J: TRBJ2-5
CDR3: CASSFEDAPGETQYF
DNA: TGTGCCAGCAGTTTCGAGGACGCCCCCGGGGAGACCCAGTACTTC

V: TRBV11-3
size: NA
D: TRBD2
J: TRBJ2-2
CDR3: CASRLAGGTGELFF
DNA: TGTGCCAGCAGACTAGCGGGAGGGACCGGGGAGCTGTTTTTT

V: TRBV5-4
size: once
D: NA
J: TRBJ1-2
CDR3: CASSLVGTDGYTF
DNA: TGTGCCAGCAGCTTGGTGGGGACGGATGGCTACACCTTC

V: TRBV28
size: NA
D: NA
J: TRBJ2-2
CDR3: CASGGHTNTGELFF
DNA: TGTGCCAGCGGGGGTCATACGAACACCGGGGAGCTGTTTTTT

V: TRBV4-2
size: few
D: TRBD2
J: TRBJ2-1
CDR3: CASSQDAGGYNEQFF
DNA: TGTGCCAGCAGCCAAGATGCGGGAGGCTACAATGAGCAGTTCTTC

V: TRBV27
size: NA
D: NA
J: TRBJ1-1
CDR3: CASSNIRRVPTEAFF
DNA: TGTGCCAGCAGCAACATAAGAAGGGTACCGACTGAAGCTTTCTTT

V: TRBV9
size: once
D: NA
J: TRBJ1-2
CDR3: CASSVLLYGYTF
DNA: TGTGCCAGCAGCGTGTTACTCTATGGCTACACCTTC

V: TRBV2
size: few
D: NA
J: TRBJ1-1
CDR3: CASSDHGRATEAFF
DNA: TGTGCCAGCAGTGATCATGGCAGGGCAACTGAAGCTTTCTTT

V: TRBV28
size: NA
D: NA
J: TRBJ2-3
CDR3: CASSLRGGRYSDTQYF
DNA: TGTGCCAGCAGTTTACGGGGCGGGCGGTACTCAGATACGCAGTATTTT

V: TRBV5-4
size: NA
D: NA
J: TRBJ2-6
CDR3: CASSLWSVSGANVLTF
DNA: TGTGCCAGCAGCTTGTGGTCCGTCTCTGGGGCCAACGTCCTGACTTTC

V: TRBV27
size: NA
D: TRBD2
J: TRBJ2-1
CDR3: CASSSGTSSYNEQFF
DNA: TGTGCCAGCAGTTCCGGGACTAGCAGCTACAATGAGCAGTTCTTC

V: TRBV11-2
size: NA
D: NA
J: TRBJ1-6
CDR3: CASSRPNSPLHF
DNA: TGTGCCAGCAGCCGGCCTAATTCACCCCTCCACTTT

V: TRBV6-6
size: NA
D: NA
J: TRBJ1-1
CDR3: CASSYAAMNTEAFF
DNA: TGTGCCAGCAGTTACGCGGCGATGAACACTGAAGCTTTCTTT

V: TRBV27
size: NA
D: NA
J: TRBJ2-1
CDR3: CASSFQLAGYYNEQFF
DNA: TGTGCCAGCAGTTTTCAACTGGCAGGGTACTACAATGAGCAGTTCTTC

V: TRBV19
size: NA
D: NA
J: TRBJ2-2
CDR3: CASSSGWAGELFF
DNA: TGTGCCAGTAGTTCAGGGTGGGCCGGGGAGCTGTTTTTT

V: TRBV6-1
size: NA
D: NA
J: TRBJ1-6
CDR3: CASSDIYGGGQNSPLHF
DNA: TGTGCCAGCAGTGATATATATGGGGGCGGTCAAAATTCACCCCTCCACTTT

V: TRBV19
size: NA
D: NA
J: TRBJ1-1
CDR3: CASTKGRGIYAMNTEAFF
DNA: TGTGCCAGTACCAAAGGGCGGGGAATTTACGCAATGAACACTGAAGCTTTCTTT

V: TRBV4-3
size: NA
D: TRBD1
J: TRBJ2-7
CDR3: CASSQDWSVQGEEQYF
DNA: TGCGCCAGCAGCCAAGATTGGTCGGTTCAGGGGGAAGAGCAGTACTTC

V: TRBV18
size: NA
D: NA
J: TRBJ1-1
CDR3: CASSPRPGVDTEAFF
DNA: TGTGCCAGCTCACCACGGCCGGGGGTCGACACTGAAGCTTTCTTT

V: TRBV29-1
size: NA
D: NA
J: TRBJ2-1
CDR3: CSVETGVRTVRDREQFF
DNA: TGCAGCGTTGAAACCGGGGTCAGGACTGTCAGGGACCGTGAGCAGTTCTTC

V: TRBV4-2
size: NA
D: NA
J: TRBJ1-2
CDR3: CASSQDEELVNYGYTF
DNA: TGTGCCAGCAGCCAAGATGAAGAACTGGTGAACTATGGCTACACCTTC

V: TRBV30
size: NA
D: NA
J: TRBJ1-3
CDR3: CAWSPGQGNGDTIYF
DNA: TGTGCCTGGAGCCCAGGGCAGGGGAATGGAGACACCATATATTTT

V: TRBV27
size: NA
D: NA
J: TRBJ2-4
CDR3: CASSPVGGGLKNIQYF
DNA: TGTGCCAGCAGTCCCGTGGGGGGGGGCCTCAAAAACATTCAGTACTTC

V: TRBV5-4
size: once
D: NA
J: TRBJ1-1
CDR3: CASSSRGNTEAFF
DNA: TGTGCCAGCAGCTCTAGGGGGAACACTGAAGCTTTCTTT

V: TRBV4-3
size: NA
D: NA
J: TRBJ2-1
CDR3: CASSPSLVSSYNEQFF
DNA: TGCGCCAGCAGCCCCTCTCTAGTCAGCTCCTACAATGAGCAGTTCTTC

V: TRBV29-1
size: NA
D: NA
J: TRBJ2-4
CDR3: CSVARAAKNIQYF
DNA: TGCAGCGTTGCTAGGGCTGCCAAAAACATTCAGTACTTC

V: TRBV11-3
size: NA
D: TRBD2
J: TRBJ2-5
CDR3: CASSLRLADQETQYF
DNA: TGTGCCAGCAGCTTAAGACTAGCGGATCAAGAGACCCAGTACTTC

V: TRBV5-6
size: NA
D: NA
J: TRBJ2-5
CDR3: CASSLLEYQETQYF
DNA: TGTGCCAGCAGCTTACTCGAGTACCAAGAGACCCAGTACTTC

V: TRBV27
size: NA
D: TRBD1
J: TRBJ2-1
CDR3: CASRERQGWYNEQFF
DNA: TGTGCCAGCAGAGAACGACAGGGGTGGTACAATGAGCAGTTCTTC

V: TRBV4-2
size: NA
D: NA
J: TRBJ1-3
CDR3: CASSQDPPRTSGNTIYF
DNA: TGTGCCAGCAGCCAAGATCCCCCGCGAACCTCTGGAAACACCATATATTTT

V: TRBV9
size: NA
D: NA
J: TRBJ1-4
CDR3: CASSVGLVANEKLFF
DNA: TGTGCCAGCAGCGTAGGTCTGGTAGCTAATGAAAAACTGTTTTTT

V: TRBV11-1
size: NA
D: NA
J: TRBJ1-2
CDR3: CASSLGGRDGYTF
DNA: TGTGCCAGCAGCTTAGGAGGGCGCGATGGCTACACCTTC